Listed below are T cell receptor beta chains from one sample, sequenced in a study of Tregs in tolerant kidney transplant recipients. The protocol was immunoSEQ multiplex PCR, while the TCRdb copy is restricted to in-frame clones and leaves out a portion. The table records about 120,000 clones, almost 95% of them present only once. Sequencing was performed on CD4+ T cells from blood. These receptors were taken from a human donor in good health. CDR3s include the opening cysteine and the closing phenylalanine or tryptophan. The D gene is left open where the match is weak.

V gene	J gene	D gene	CDR3 protein
TRBV4-1	TRBJ1-2	TRBD1	CASSQKPGQSYGYTF
TRBV30	TRBJ1-2	TRBD1	CASYDRGYTF
TRBV6-5	TRBJ1-3	-	CASSPDRFSGNTIYF
TRBV19	TRBJ1-2	-	CASSLRTDYGYTF
TRBV21-1	TRBJ2-5	-	CASSKRGQEGRQETQYF
TRBV7-2	TRBJ2-7	-	CASSLVSSYEQYF
TRBV19	TRBJ2-7	TRBD1	CASSIRSTGDYEQYF
TRBV7-6	TRBJ2-3	-	CASSLRGREGPADTQYF
TRBV5-6	TRBJ2-7	-	CASSFDTFREQYF
TRBV5-4	TRBJ2-1	-	CASSLTSSYNEQFF
TRBV6-1	TRBJ1-1	TRBD1	CASSEWGDRGRSGTEAFF
TRBV7-8	TRBJ2-5	TRBD1	CASSLTGNRQETQYF
TRBV13	TRBJ2-7	-	CASSPVGHNVGTRRVYEQYF
TRBV2	TRBJ2-6	-	CASTTDGNSGANVLTF
TRBV19	TRBJ1-1	-	CASSIRRSRGYVTEAFF
TRBV2	TRBJ1-1	TRBD1	CASSGLGTENTEAFF
TRBV5-1	-	TRBD1	CASSLGGDRAYEQYF
TRBV5-1	TRBJ1-6	TRBD1	CASSLSGTDNSPLHF
TRBV6-6	TRBJ1-1	-	CASSSPAGGPGTEAFF
TRBV18	TRBJ1-1	-	CASSPQRNPAEAFF
TRBV16	TRBJ1-4	-	CASSQSGLREKLFF
TRBV19	TRBJ2-5	-	CASSRDMWRYGETQYF
TRBV20-1	TRBJ2-1	-	CSAGGHNEQFF
TRBV18	TRBJ2-7	TRBD2	CASSPKTSGPPYEQYF
TRBV6-6	TRBJ1-4	-	CASSYNGGTNEKLFF
TRBV5-1	TRBJ2-5	TRBD2	CASSFTSGGEETQYF
TRBV7-9	TRBJ1-1	-	CASSLHGAGTEAFF
TRBV11-2	TRBJ2-1	TRBD2	CASSFGGGIYNEQFF
TRBV5-1	TRBJ2-3	-	CASSVGGTDTQYF
TRBV5-1	TRBJ2-3	TRBD1	CASSPRQGSTDTQYF
TRBV27	TRBJ2-7	-	CASSLSIGVFTYEQYF
TRBV19	TRBJ2-2	TRBD2	CASSIGSGRITGELFF
TRBV29-1	TRBJ2-3	-	CSVVPPGRATDTQYF
TRBV5-1	TRBJ2-5	-	CASSWGTAEQETQYF
TRBV27	TRBJ2-7	-	CASSWMNEQYF
TRBV7-3	TRBJ2-5	TRBD2	CASSPGLVGETQYF
TRBV5-1	TRBJ2-7	TRBD2	CASSLADSGVSDYEQYF
TRBV19	TRBJ2-1	-	CASSITPLISYNEQFF
TRBV13	TRBJ1-2	-	CASSPLGRTNYGYTF
TRBV5-1	TRBJ1-4	-	CASSYLSVGNEKLFF
TRBV5-1	TRBJ1-2	-	CASSLGDPDAYGYTF
TRBV30	TRBJ2-2	-	CAWSIAEELFF
TRBV29-1	TRBJ2-7	TRBD1	CSVEGGQVMEQYF
TRBV27	TRBJ2-1	TRBD2	CASRFSGSGHNEQFF
TRBV27	TRBJ2-6	TRBD1	CASTPGGQGKTGANVLTF
TRBV18	TRBJ1-2	TRBD1	CASSPRGPTNYGYTF
TRBV6-6	TRBJ2-3	-	CASSSWGTDTQYF
TRBV14	TRBJ2-3	-	CASSPRIADTQYF
TRBV19	TRBJ2-5	-	CASGGGHTRGETQYF
TRBV6-1	TRBJ2-1	TRBD2	CASSERLAGAYNEQFF